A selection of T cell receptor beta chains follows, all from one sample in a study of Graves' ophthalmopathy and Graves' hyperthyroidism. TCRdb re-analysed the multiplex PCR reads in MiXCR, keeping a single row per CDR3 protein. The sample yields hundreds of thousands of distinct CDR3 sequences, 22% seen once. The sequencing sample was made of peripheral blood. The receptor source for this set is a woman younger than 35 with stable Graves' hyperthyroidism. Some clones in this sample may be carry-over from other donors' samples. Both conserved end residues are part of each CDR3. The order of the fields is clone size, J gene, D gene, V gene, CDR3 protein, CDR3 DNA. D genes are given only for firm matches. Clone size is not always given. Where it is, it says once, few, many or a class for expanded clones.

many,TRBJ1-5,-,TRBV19,CASSMLPGASNQPQHF,TGTGCCAGTAGTATGCTTCCGGGGGCAAGCAATCAGCCCCAGCATTTT
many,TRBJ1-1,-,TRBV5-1,CASRAQDASTEAFF,TGCGCCAGCCGGGCTCAGGACGCGTCCACTGAAGCTTTCTTT
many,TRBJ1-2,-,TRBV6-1,CASSEAGTYGYTF,TGTGCCAGCAGTGAAGCAGGGACCTATGGCTACACCTTC
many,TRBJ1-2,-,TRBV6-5,CASSYSPGLYGYTF,TGTGCCAGCAGTTACTCGCCAGGACTCTATGGCTACACCTTC
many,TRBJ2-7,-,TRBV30,CACEAGTYEQYF,TGTGCCTGTGAGGCAGGGACCTACGAGCAGTACTTC
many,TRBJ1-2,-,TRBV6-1,CASREGGNYGYTF,TGTGCCAGCAGGGAGGGGGGGAACTATGGCTACACCTTC
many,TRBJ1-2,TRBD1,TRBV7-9,CASSLGDRAGNGYTF,TGTGCCAGCAGCTTAGGGGACAGGGCTGGGAATGGCTACACCTTC
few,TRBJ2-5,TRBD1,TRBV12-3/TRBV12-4,CASGARQGQETQYF,TGTGCCAGCGGAGCCAGACAGGGCCAAGAGACCCAGTACTTC
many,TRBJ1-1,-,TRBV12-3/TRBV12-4,CASTLHSFMKVRGTEAFF,TGTGCCAGCACCCTTCACTCCTTTATGAAGGTTCGCGGCACTGAAGCTTTCTTT
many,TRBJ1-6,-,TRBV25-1,CASSDAGLGPPLHF,TGTGCCAGCAGCGACGCGGGGCTTGGGCCACCCCTCCACTTT
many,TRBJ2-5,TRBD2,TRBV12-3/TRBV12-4,CASSGLAGNQETQYF,TGTGCCAGCAGCGGACTAGCGGGGAACCAAGAGACCCAGTACTTC
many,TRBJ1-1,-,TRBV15,CATSRDSEWQLAFF,TGTGCCACCAGCAGAGATTCCGAGTGGCAGTTGGCTTTCTTT
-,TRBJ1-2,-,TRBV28,CASSITRNYGYTF,TGTGCCAGCAGCATTACAAGAAACTATGGCTACACCTTC
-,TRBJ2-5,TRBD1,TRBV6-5,CASRYTGTGGETQYF,TGTGCCAGCAGATACACCGGGACAGGTGGGGAGACCCAGTACTTC
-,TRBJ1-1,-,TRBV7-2,CASSSQARLATEAFF,TGTGCCAGCAGCTCCCAAGCCAGGTTAGCCACTGAAGCTTTCTTT
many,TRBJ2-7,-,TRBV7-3,CASSLRLLADSSYEQYF,TGTGCCAGCAGCTTAAGGTTATTAGCGGATAGCTCCTACGAGCAGTACTTC
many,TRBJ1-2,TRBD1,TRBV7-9,CASSFQGVDGYTF,TGTGCCAGCAGCTTTCAGGGGGTGGATGGCTACACCTTC
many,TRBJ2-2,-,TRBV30,CAWSVLMGTGELFF,TGTGCCTGGAGTGTACTTATGGGAACCGGGGAGCTGTTTTTT
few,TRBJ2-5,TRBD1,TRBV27,CASSPLDRQQETQYF,TGTGCCAGCAGCCCATTGGACAGGCAGCAAGAGACCCAGTACTTC
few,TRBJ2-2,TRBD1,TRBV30,CAWSRGQGEGGELFF,TGTGCCTGGAGTCGAGGACAGGGGGAGGGCGGGGAGCTGTTTTTT
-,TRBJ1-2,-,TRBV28,CASSLLPPQEQIGGYTF,TGTGCCAGCAGTTTATTACCCCCACAGGAGCAGATCGGAGGCTACACCTTC
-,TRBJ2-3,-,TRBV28,CASSLPGLGTQYF,TGTGCCAGCAGTTTACCCGGATTAGGAACGCAGTATTTT
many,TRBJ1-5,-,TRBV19,CASTGSIYSNQPQHF,TGTGCCAGTACGGGCAGCATCTATAGCAATCAGCCCCAGCATTTT
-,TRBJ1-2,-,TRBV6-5,CASIMRGRTDYGYTF,TGTGCCAGCATTATGAGGGGACGGACAGACTATGGCTACACCTTC
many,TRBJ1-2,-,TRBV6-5,CASSSSSDRYGYTF,TGTGCCAGCAGTTCTAGTAGCGACCGCTATGGCTACACCTTC
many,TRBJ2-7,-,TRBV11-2,CASSLVRGSYEQYF,TGTGCCAGCAGCTTAGTGAGGGGGTCCTACGAGCAGTACTTC
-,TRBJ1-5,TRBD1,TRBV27,CASSPGTGGRQPQHF,TGTGCCAGCAGTCCCGGGACAGGGGGCCGACAGCCCCAGCATTTT
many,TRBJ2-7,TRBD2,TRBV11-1,CASSVGTSGGAYEQYF,TGTGCCAGCAGCGTAGGGACTAGCGGGGGGGCTTACGAGCAGTACTTC
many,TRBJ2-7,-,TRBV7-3,CASSQGRISSYEQYF,TGTGCCAGCAGCCAGGGACGTATCAGCTCCTACGAGCAGTACTTC
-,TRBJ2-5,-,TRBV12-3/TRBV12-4,CASSQEGGTQYF,TGTGCCAGCAGCCAAGAAGGGGGGACCCAGTACTTC
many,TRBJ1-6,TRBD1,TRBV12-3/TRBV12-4,CASSNHWRSGQRNSPLHF,TGTGCCAGCAGCAACCACTGGCGATCGGGACAGAGGAATTCACCCCTCCACTTT
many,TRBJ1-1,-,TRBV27,CASSEAKGTEAFF,TGTGCCAGCAGTGAAGCGAAGGGAACTGAAGCTTTCTTT
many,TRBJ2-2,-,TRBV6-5,CATTPTGNTGELFF,TGTGCCACCACTCCAACAGGGAACACCGGGGAGCTGTTTTTT
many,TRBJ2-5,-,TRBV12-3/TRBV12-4,CASSFNPNQETQYF,TGTGCCAGCAGTTTTAATCCAAATCAAGAGACCCAGTACTTC
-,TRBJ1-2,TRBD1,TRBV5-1,CASSRITGVYGYTF,TGCGCCAGCAGCAGAATAACAGGGGTCTATGGCTACACCTTC
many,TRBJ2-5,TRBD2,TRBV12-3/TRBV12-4,CASSPPGLGAETQYF,TGTGCCAGCAGTCCACCGGGACTAGGGGCGGAGACCCAGTACTTC
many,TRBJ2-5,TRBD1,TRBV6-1,CASSVGQRWEETQYF,TGTGCCAGCAGTGTGGGACAGAGGTGGGAAGAGACCCAGTACTTC
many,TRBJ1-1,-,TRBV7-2,CASSHRQIPEAFF,TGTGCCAGCAGCCATAGACAGATCCCTGAAGCTTTCTTT
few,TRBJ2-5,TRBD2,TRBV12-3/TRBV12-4,CARPTSGDVQETQYF,TGTGCCCGACCGACTAGCGGGGACGTTCAAGAGACCCAGTACTTC
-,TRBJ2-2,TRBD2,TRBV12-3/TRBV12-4,CASSPGLAGGRGTGELFF,TGTGCCAGCAGCCCGGGACTAGCGGGAGGGCGCGGCACCGGGGAGCTGTTTTTT
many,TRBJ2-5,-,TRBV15,CATSRDWVDQGQYF,TGTGCCACCAGCAGAGATTGGGTTGATCAGGGCCAGTACTTC
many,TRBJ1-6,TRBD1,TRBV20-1,CSAGQGIDSSPLHF,TGCAGTGCCGGACAGGGGATCGATAGTTCACCCCTCCACTTT
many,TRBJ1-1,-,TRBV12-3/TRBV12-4,CASSPQSGNTEAFF,TGTGCCAGCAGCCCTCAGTCCGGGAACACTGAAGCTTTCTTT
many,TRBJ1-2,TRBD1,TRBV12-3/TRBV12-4,CASSLRDSYGYTF,TGTGCCAGCAGTTTGCGGGACAGCTATGGCTACACCTTC
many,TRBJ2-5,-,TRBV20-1,CSPRRTKFNQETQYF,TGCAGTCCAAGACGGACTAAATTTAACCAAGAGACCCAGTACTTC
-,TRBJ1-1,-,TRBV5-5,CASSWGQGFGDTEAFF,TGTGCCAGCAGCTGGGGCCAAGGGTTCGGAGACACTGAAGCTTTCTTT
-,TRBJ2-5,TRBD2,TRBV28,CASSALGLAGGWQETQYF,TGTGCCAGCAGTGCGTTGGGACTAGCGGGGGGCTGGCAAGAGACCCAGTACTTC
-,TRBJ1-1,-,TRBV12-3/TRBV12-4,CASTMTVNTEAFF,TGTGCCAGCACCATGACGGTGAACACTGAAGCTTTCTTT
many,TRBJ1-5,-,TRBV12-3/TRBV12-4,CASTLGDSNQPQHF,TGTGCCAGCACTCTAGGGGATAGCAATCAGCCCCAGCATTTT
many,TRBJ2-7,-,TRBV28,CASSLSAEQYF,TGTGCCAGCAGTTTATCGGCTGAGCAGTACTTC
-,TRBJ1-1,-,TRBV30,CAWRGRVAGTEAFF,TGTGCCTGGAGGGGTCGGGTGGCGGGCACTGAAGCTTTCTTT
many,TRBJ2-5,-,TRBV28,CASSLSELVGETQYF,TGTGCCAGCAGTTTATCCGAACTCGTAGGGGAGACCCAGTACTTC
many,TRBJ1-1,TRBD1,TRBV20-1,CSAKGQVNTEAFF,TGCAGTGCCAAGGGACAGGTGAACACTGAAGCTTTCTTT
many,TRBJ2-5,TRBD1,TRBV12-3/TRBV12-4,CASSYGTAQETQYF,TGTGCCAGCAGCTATGGGACAGCCCAAGAGACCCAGTACTTC
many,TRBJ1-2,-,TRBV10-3,CAISDLTANYGYTF,TGTGCCATCAGTGACTTGACAGCTAACTATGGCTACACCTTC